The clone carrying this T cell receptor (beta chain) appeared a few times. Its antigen is still unknown. Trimming took 7 bases from V and 7 from J, leaving 19 bases between them. CDR3 length equals 13 residues. In germline, CDR1 is SQVTM, CDR2 ANQGSEA. The data originate from a study of OX40 agonist ivuxolimab in advanced cancers. Generated by immunoSEQ multiplex PCR, the TCRdb table keeps only in-frame clones and is missing some. The sample holds approximately 81,000 clones; 65% to 85% are singletons and the top ten take 4% to 6%. Study-level points and caveats: Certain nonresponders additionally had low normalized T-cell clonal expansion. Doses of 0.1 to 3.0 mg/kg were accompanied by clonal expansion of CD4+ and CD8+ blood T cells by week 6. CD4+ T cells averaged fewer expanded clones than CD8+ T cells.

The material sequenced was CD4+ or CD8+ T cells sorted from blood, taken in a trial of the OX40 agonist ivuxolimab. The origin of this receptor is an adult with an advanced solid tumor such as melanoma, head and neck, liver or kidney cancer. V and J are TRBV29-1 and TRBJ1-1, with D possibly matching TRBD1 (5 bases). CDR3 sequence reads: CSARRQGGFEAFF. Written as DNA, the CDR3 is TGCAGCGCGAGGCGGCAGGGTGGTTTTGAAGCTTTCTTT. Full variable domain (missing parts from reference TRBV29-1 and TRBJ1-1): SAVISQKPSRDICQRGTSLTIQCQVDSQVTMMFWYRQQPGQSLTLIATANQGSEATYESGFVIDKFPISRPNLTFSTLTVSNMSPEDSSIYLCSARRQGGFEAFFGQGTRLTVV.